The rows below give T cell receptor beta chains drawn from one sample of a study of T cell repertoires in cytomegalovirus infection. One entry per CDR3 protein, called by TCRdb with MiXCR from the reads. The sample consists of under 450,000 distinct CDR3 sequences, about 34% of them appearing once. Their cognate antigens are unknown. The sequencing used cultured PBMCs, collected from culture after CMV antigen stimulation. These TCRs come from a human donor in good health (CMV status not recorded). Some clones in this sample may be carry-over from other donors' samples. The CDR3 runs from the conserved cysteine through the conserved F or W. Each record gives: V gene, J gene, CDR3 protein.

TRBV13	TRBJ2-1	CASSLEGAGVPLSYNEQFF
TRBV18	TRBJ1-6	CASSRSNVFDSPLHF
TRBV4-1	TRBJ1-4	CASSPNTGLNEKLFF
TRBV19	TRBJ1-3	CASSIRAGLGGNTIYF
TRBV7-3	TRBJ2-1	CASSLPAAGYNEQFF
TRBV29-1	TRBJ2-1	CSARPFAYNEQFF
TRBV18	TRBJ1-1	CASSPEGDTEAFF
TRBV20-1	TRBJ1-6	CSAREVGGASPLHF
TRBV5-6	TRBJ2-7	CASSRPGTGTYEQYF
TRBV30	TRBJ2-1	CAWSVRPAGEQFF
TRBV6-2/TRBV6-3	TRBJ1-2	CASVGLRSYGYTF
TRBV2	TRBJ1-3	CASSPDRFNTIYF
TRBV7-9	TRBJ1-4	CASRALGGGEKLFF
TRBV2	TRBJ2-3	CASSITKAGGSTDTQYF
TRBV12-3/TRBV12-4	TRBJ1-2	CASSPTRGAYGYTF
TRBV7-8	TRBJ2-1	CASSSLETSGRLRYNEQFF
TRBV12-3/TRBV12-4	TRBJ1-4	CASSLSGEGEKLFF
TRBV6-1	TRBJ2-1	CASRSLKSSYNEQFF
TRBV7-2	TRBJ1-2	CASSLHPDRIYGYTF
TRBV7-6	TRBJ2-5	CASSLVVRIPQETQYF